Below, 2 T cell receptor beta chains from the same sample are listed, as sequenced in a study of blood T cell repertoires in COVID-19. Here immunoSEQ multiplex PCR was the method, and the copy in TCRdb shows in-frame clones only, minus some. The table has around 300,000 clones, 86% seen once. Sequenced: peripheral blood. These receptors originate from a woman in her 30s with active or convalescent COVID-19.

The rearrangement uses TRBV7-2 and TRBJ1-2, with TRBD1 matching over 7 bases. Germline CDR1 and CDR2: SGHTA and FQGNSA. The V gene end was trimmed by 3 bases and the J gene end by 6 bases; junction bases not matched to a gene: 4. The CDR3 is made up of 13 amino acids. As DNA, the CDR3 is TGTGCCAGCAGCTTTACAGGGGACGATGGCTACACCTTC. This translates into CASSFTGDDGYTF.

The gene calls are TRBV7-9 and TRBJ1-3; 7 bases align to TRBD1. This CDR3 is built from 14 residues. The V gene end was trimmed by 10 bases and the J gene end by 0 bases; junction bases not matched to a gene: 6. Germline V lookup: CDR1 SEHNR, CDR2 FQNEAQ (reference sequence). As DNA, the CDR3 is TGTGCCACTTCGACAGGGACCTCTGGAAACACCATATATTTT. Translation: CATSTGTSGNTIYF.